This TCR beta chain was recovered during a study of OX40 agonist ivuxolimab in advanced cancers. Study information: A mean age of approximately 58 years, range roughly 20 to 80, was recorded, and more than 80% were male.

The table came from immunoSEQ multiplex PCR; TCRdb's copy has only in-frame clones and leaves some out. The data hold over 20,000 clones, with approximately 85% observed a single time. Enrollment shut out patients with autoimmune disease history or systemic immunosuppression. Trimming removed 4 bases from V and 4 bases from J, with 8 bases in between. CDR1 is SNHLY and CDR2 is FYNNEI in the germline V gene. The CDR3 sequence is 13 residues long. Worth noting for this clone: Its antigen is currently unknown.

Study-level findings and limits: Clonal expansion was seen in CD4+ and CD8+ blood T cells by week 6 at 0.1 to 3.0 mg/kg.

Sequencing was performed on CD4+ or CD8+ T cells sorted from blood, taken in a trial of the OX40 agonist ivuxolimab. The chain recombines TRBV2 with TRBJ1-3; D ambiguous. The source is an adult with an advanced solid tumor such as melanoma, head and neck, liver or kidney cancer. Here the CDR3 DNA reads TGTGCCAGCAGTGCCCTTTACGGAAACACCATATATTTT. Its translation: CASSALYGNTIYF.